These 16 T cell receptor beta chains were all obtained from the same sample, sequenced in a study of blood T cell repertoires in COVID-19. Repertoires were generated with immunoSEQ multiplex PCR, while TCRdb's copy carries only in-frame clones and drops some. The sample holds fewer than 350,000 clones, approximately 91% seen once. The sequencing sample was made of PBMCs or T cells enriched from blood (not recorded which). The source is a woman younger than 45 who had been exposed to COVID-19.

The V gene is TRBV7-9, the J gene TRBJ2-1; TRBD2 matches 9 bases. Trimming took 9 bases from V and 8 from J; bases not matched to a gene: 26. Looked up from germline, CDR1 is SEHNR and CDR2 is FQNEAQ (reference sequence). This CDR3 is 19 amino acids long. For the CDR3, the DNA is TGTGCCAGTACCCCACTGCGGGGGCTAGCGGGAACCCCCCATCATGAGCAGTTCTTC. Encoded protein: CASTPLRGLAGTPHHEQFF.

The CDR3 reads CASSITAFSGNTIYF. CDR3 nucleotides: TGTGCCAGTAGTATCACAGCTTTCTCTGGAAACACCATATATTTT. The chain uses TRBV19 and TRBJ1-3; D is uncertain. V gave up 3 bases and J gave up 0 bases, with 9 bases separating them. Germline V gene data show CDR1 as LNHDA and CDR2 as SQIVND (reference sequence). The CDR3 consists of 15 residues.

The chain carries TRBV10-3 and TRBJ2-1; 11 nucleotides agree with TRBD2. The CDR3 spans 16 residues. V trimming: 0 bases; J trimming: 6 bases; junction bases outside the gene matches: 4. The V gene's germline CDR1 is ENHRY and CDR2 SYGVKD. The CDR3 bases are TGTGCCATCAGTGAGTCTCGGCTAGCGGGAGGCAATGAGCAGTTCTTC. Its protein is CAISESRLAGGNEQFF.

The chain links TRBV2 to TRBJ2-7; D possibly corresponds to TRBD2 (6 bases). The germline V gene encodes CDR1 SNHLY and CDR2 FYNNEI. This CDR3 contains 16 residues. Trimming pared 3 bases from V and 3 bases from J, leaving 18 bases between. This CDR3 reads CASSEGEEDPYYEQYF. CDR3 DNA sequence: TGTGCCAGCAGTGAGGGGGAGGAGGACCCATACTACGAGCAGTACTTC.

The rearrangement links TRBV7-3 to TRBJ1-2; D is unresolved. V was cut by 5 bases and J by 3 bases, with 13 bases left in between. The germline V gene encodes CDR1 SGHTA and CDR2 FQGTGA. This CDR3 is 14 amino acids long. The CDR3 region is CASSPSKMDYGYTF. CDR3 DNA: TGTGCCAGCAGCCCCAGTAAAATGGACTATGGCTACACCTTC.

The chain joins TRBV29-1 to TRBJ2-5; 10 nucleotides agree with TRBD1. The CDR3 has 22 residues. With V trimmed by 0 bases and J by 2 bases, 24 bases remained unmatched. Germline V gene data show CDR1 as SQVTM and CDR2 as ANQGSEA. The CDR3 sequence: CSVEDWLDLGWTGGLKQETQYF. In DNA form, the CDR3 reads TGCAGCGTTGAAGATTGGCTGGACCTGGGGTGGACAGGGGGGCTTAAGCAAGAGACCCAGTACTTC.

The V call is TRBV28, the J call TRBJ2-2, with D uncertain. Germline loops: CDR1 MDHEN, CDR2 SYDVKM. Trimming took off 8 bases at V and 2 bases at J, with 9 bases between the two ends. CDR3 size: 13 residues. The CDR3 protein is CASGDGNTGELFF. As DNA, the CDR3 is TGTGCCAGCGGAGACGGTAACACCGGGGAGCTGTTTTTT.

The CDR3 sequence is CASSRTGMNTEAFF. The CDR3 coding sequence is TGTGCCAGCAGCAGGACAGGGATGAACACTGAAGCTTTCTTT. The V gene is TRBV6-4, the J gene TRBJ1-1; TRBD1 matches 8 bases. This CDR3 is built from 14 residues. The ends lost 6 bases at V and 0 bases at J; junction bases unmatched: 3. The germline V gene has CDR1 MRHNA and CDR2 SNTAGT.

The chain couples TRBV5-8 to TRBJ2-7, with a possible D match to TRBD2 (6 bases). V lost 2 bases and J lost 4, with 13 bases in between. CDR1 is SGHTS, CDR2 YDEGEE, per germline. CDR3 length: 14 residues. The CDR3 coding sequence is TGTGCCAGCAGCTTAGGCGGGATGGGGTACGAGCAGTACTTC. Translation: CASSLGGMGYEQYF.

The CDR3 sequence is CASSLATGQYYGYTF. CDR3 bases: TGTGCCAGCAGCTTAGCGACGGGACAGTACTATGGCTACACCTTC. The chain uses TRBV7-8 and TRBJ1-2; 7 bases fit TRBD1. Germline V gives CDR1 SGHVS, CDR2 FQNEAQ. This CDR3 has 15 amino acids. V dropped 0 bases and J dropped 3; count of bases not matched to a gene: 4.

This rearrangement joins TRBV28 to TRBJ2-7, with D perhaps matching TRBD2 (7 bases). The V and J ends lost 10 bases and 3 bases respectively, with 16 bases between them. This CDR3 is built from 13 residues. The germline V gene encodes CDR1 MDHEN and CDR2 SYDVKM. Here the CDR3 reads CATMGGASYEQYF. The CDR3 DNA sequence: TGTGCCACCATGGGGGGGGCTAGCTACGAGCAGTACTTC.

This sequence joins TRBV3-1 (or the pseudogene TRBV3-2) and TRBJ1-1; unclear D gene. V gave up 3 bases and J gave up 1 base, with 6 bases separating them. CDR3 length: 13 amino acids. Germline V lookup: CDR1 LGHDT, CDR2 YNNKEL (reference sequence). DNA for the CDR3: TGTGCCAGCAGCCAGAGGAGGAACACTGAAGCTTTCTTT. Translating gives CASSQRRNTEAFF.

This sequence joins TRBV28 and TRBJ2-5, with 10 nucleotides matching TRBD1. Germline trimming cut 2 bases from V and 9 bases from J; bases unmatched to any gene: 9. CDR3 length equals 15 residues. Germline assignment: CDR1 MDHEN and CDR2 SYDVKM. CDR3 sequence reads: CASSLRDRGGESQYF. DNA for the CDR3: TGTGCCAGCAGTTTACGGGACAGGGGAGGCGAGTCCCAGTACTTC.

This chain joins TRBV5-1 and TRBJ2-5; 8 positions match TRBD1. The J segment lost 5 bases and the V segment lost 4 bases, leaving 10 bases of the junction unmatched. This CDR3 spans 15 amino acids. Per the germline V gene, CDR1 is SGHRS and CDR2 is YFSETQ. CDR3 nucleotides: TGCGCCAGCAGCAGGACAGGGATCCCTTTGGAGACCCAGTACTTC. Protein sequence: CASSRTGIPLETQYF.

This clone was recorded once. The J gene is TRBJ2-1, the V gene TRBV10-3; 8 bases align to TRBD1. J lost 5 bases, V lost 6 bases, and 15 bases had no gene match. This CDR3 has 17 amino acids. CDR1 is ENHRY and CDR2 is SYGVKD in the germline V gene. CDR3 sequence (DNA): TGTGCCATCAGCCCGGCGACTGGACAGGGACCTAACAATGAGCAGTTCTTC. Protein product: CAISPATGQGPNNEQFF.

The chain is built from TRBV6-5 and TRBJ1-5; D is unresolved. This CDR3 is 13 amino acids long. Germline CDR1 MNHEY, CDR2 SVGAGI. V lost 6 bases and J 5 bases, leaving 11 bases between the germline ends. CDR3 amino acids: CASSQWFDQPQHF. In DNA form, the CDR3 reads TGTGCCAGCAGCCAGTGGTTCGATCAGCCCCAGCATTTT.